The sequence of this T cell receptor beta chain was determined in a study of T cell changes during pregnancy in multiple sclerosis. This CDR3 spans 14 amino acids. Germline V gives CDR1 SGHRS, CDR2 YFSETQ. V trimming: 4 bases; J trimming: 8 bases; junction bases outside the gene matches: 10. Libraries were prepared by immunoSEQ multiplex PCR; TCRdb keeps only in-frame clonotypes and omits some of them. The sample shows over 65,000 clones, 91% of them seen only once. The chain links TRBV5-1 to TRBJ1-2, with 8 bases that match TRBD1. The receptor was derived from a female donor with multiple sclerosis, enrolled in a pregnancy study. The sample in question was peripheral blood, obtained in the first trimester of pregnancy. The chain's CDR3 is CASSPRQGLGGYTF. In nucleotides, the CDR3 is TGCGCCAGCAGCCCACGACAGGGGTTGGGAGGCTACACCTTC.